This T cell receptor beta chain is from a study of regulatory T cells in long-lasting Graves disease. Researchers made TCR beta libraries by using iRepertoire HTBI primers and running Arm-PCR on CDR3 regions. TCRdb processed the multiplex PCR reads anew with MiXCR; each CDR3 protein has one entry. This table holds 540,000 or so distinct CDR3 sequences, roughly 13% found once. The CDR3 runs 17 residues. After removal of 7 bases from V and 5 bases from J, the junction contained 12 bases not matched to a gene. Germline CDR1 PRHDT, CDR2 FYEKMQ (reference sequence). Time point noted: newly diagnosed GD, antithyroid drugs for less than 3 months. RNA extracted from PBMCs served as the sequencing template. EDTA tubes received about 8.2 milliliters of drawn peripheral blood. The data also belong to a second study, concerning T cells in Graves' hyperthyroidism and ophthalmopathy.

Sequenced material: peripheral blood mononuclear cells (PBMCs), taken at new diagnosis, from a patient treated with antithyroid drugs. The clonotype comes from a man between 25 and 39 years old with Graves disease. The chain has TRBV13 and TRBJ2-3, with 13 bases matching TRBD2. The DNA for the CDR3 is TGTGCCAGCATCCGACTAGGGACTAGCGGGGAGGGAGATACGCAGTATTTT. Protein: CASIRLGTSGEGDTQYF.